Listed below are T cell receptor beta chains from one sample, sequenced in a study of response to subunit inactivated influenza vaccine. Using its own MiXCR run on the RT-PCR reads, TCRdb lists one record per CDR3 protein. The sample has 500,000 to 600,000 distinct CDR3 sequences; around 8% are singletons. The input for sequencing was PBMCs from blood, taken about 24 months after vaccination. The receptor source for this set is a man aged 50 to 69 who received an inactivated influenza vaccine. Each CDR3 is given with its conserved first and last residue. D genes are given only for firm matches. Clone sizes are given selectively: once, few, many, or a class where the clone is expanded.

D gene,J gene,clone size,V gene,CDR3 protein,CDR3 DNA
TRBD2,TRBJ2-3,-,TRBV6-1,CASSRSPGLAGTDTQYF,TGTGCCAGCAGTCGTTCACCGGGACTAGCGGGCACAGATACGCAGTATTTT
-,TRBJ1-2,-,TRBV12-3/TRBV12-4,CASSLDPENYGYTF,TGTGCCAGCAGTTTAGACCCAGAGAACTATGGCTACACCTTC
-,TRBJ2-1,few,TRBV5-5,CASSVAGNYNEQFF,TGTGCCAGCAGTGTGGCGGGGAACTACAATGAGCAGTTCTTC
TRBD2,TRBJ2-1,-,TRBV27,CASSTNIAGGPNYNEQFF,TGTGCCAGCAGTACCAATATAGCGGGGGGACCTAATTACAATGAGCAGTTCTTC
-,TRBJ2-7,many,TRBV20-1,CSAQPGRTNSYEQYF,TGCAGTGCTCAACCGGGACGGACGAACTCCTACGAGCAGTACTTC
TRBD1,TRBJ1-1,-,TRBV29-1,CSGQGQGRTEAFF,TGCAGCGGCCAGGGACAGGGAAGAACTGAAGCTTTCTTT
TRBD2,TRBJ2-3,-,TRBV24-1,CATSDRGLAGESDTQYF,TGTGCCACCAGTGATCGAGGACTAGCGGGGGAGTCAGATACGCAGTATTTT
TRBD2,TRBJ2-3,many,TRBV11-1,CASSQSGTSGTSTDTQYF,TGTGCCAGCAGCCAGTCCGGGACTAGCGGAACTAGCACAGATACGCAGTATTTT
TRBD1,TRBJ2-1,many,TRBV11-3,CASSTGVEQFF,TGTGCCAGCAGCACAGGGGTTGAGCAGTTCTTC
-,TRBJ2-7,few,TRBV28,CASRSRGGRLYEQYF,TGTGCCAGCAGATCGCGTGGGGGGAGGCTATACGAGCAGTACTTC
-,TRBJ1-2,few,TRBV20-1,CSALTPGAGYTF,TGCAGTGCTCTGACCCCGGGGGCTGGCTACACCTTC
-,TRBJ2-3,few,TRBV4-2,CASSPGGGRPDTQYF,TGTGCCAGCAGCCCCGGAGGCGGCAGACCAGATACGCAGTATTTT
-,TRBJ2-1,-,TRBV28,CASRPGTDSTYNEQFF,TGTGCCAGCAGACCTGGGACTGACAGTACGTACAATGAGCAGTTCTTC
TRBD1,TRBJ1-4,-,TRBV4-2,CASSQKGQGNEKLFF,TGTGCCAGCAGCCAAAAGGGACAGGGTAATGAAAAACTGTTTTTT
-,TRBJ2-7,few,TRBV20-1,CSARDSGGGFYEQYF,TGCAGTGCTAGAGATTCGGGCGGGGGCTTTTACGAGCAGTACTTC
-,TRBJ1-5,-,TRBV6-5,CASSYSRDSNQPQHF,TGTGCCAGCAGTTACTCGAGGGATAGCAATCAGCCCCAGCATTTT
-,TRBJ1-5,few,TRBV5-1,CASNSIATVQHF,TGCGCCAGCAATTCAATAGCTACAGTACAGCATTTT
-,TRBJ2-2,many,TRBV5-1,CASSPQGPKNTGELFF,TGCGCCAGCTCCCCCCAGGGGCCAAAGAACACCGGGGAGCTGTTTTTT
-,TRBJ1-2,-,TRBV4-3,CASSQDRRAWGYGYTF,TGCGCCAGCAGCCAAGATAGGAGGGCCTGGGGCTATGGCTACACCTTC
-,TRBJ2-7,-,TRBV3-1,CASSQKFSAGSYEQYF,TGTGCCAGCAGCCAAAAATTCTCAGCCGGCTCCTACGAGCAGTACTTC
TRBD1,TRBJ1-1,once,TRBV7-2,CASSPVTGKNTEAFF,TGTGCCAGCAGCCCCGTGACAGGGAAGAACACTGAAGCTTTCTTT
-,TRBJ2-7,-,TRBV12-3/TRBV12-4,CASSFSGLGEQYF,TGTGCCAGCAGTTTTTCCGGGTTAGGCGAGCAGTACTTC
-,TRBJ2-3,-,TRBV21-1,CATGVGPYTPDTQYF,TGTGCCACCGGGGTAGGACCTTACACCCCAGATACGCAGTATTTT
TRBD1,TRBJ1-4,many,TRBV20-1,CSAHTGTGRWATNEKLFF,TGCAGTGCGCATACCGGGACAGGGAGGTGGGCAACTAATGAAAAACTGTTTTTT
-,TRBJ1-4,many,TRBV9,CASSAGTVADNEKLFF,TGTGCCAGCAGCGCCGGGACGGTTGCCGATAATGAAAAACTGTTTTTT
-,TRBJ2-6,-,TRBV5-4,CASSATGAGANVLTF,TGTGCCAGCAGCGCAACAGGAGCTGGGGCCAACGTCCTGACTTTC
-,TRBJ2-7,-,TRBV5-1,CASRTGFAYEQYF,TGCGCCAGCAGGACAGGCTTTGCCTACGAGCAGTACTTC
-,TRBJ1-6,few,TRBV25-1,CASSEQGSYNSPLHF,TGTGCCAGCAGTGAGCAGGGGTCCTATAATTCACCCCTCCACTTT
TRBD1,TRBJ1-2,many,TRBV6-4,CASRQPGGFGYTF,TGTGCCAGCAGGCAACCAGGGGGCTTTGGCTACACCTTC